This TCR beta chain was captured by sequencing in a study of blood T cell repertoires in COVID-19. On the study more broadly: The analysed material was cDNA or gDNA that came from T cells, B-cell-depleted T cells, or PBMCs.

The CDR3 sequence is 17 residues long. The germline V and J ends were trimmed by 3 bases and 6 bases, with 21 bases remaining between them. Germline lookup yields CDR1 SGHVS and CDR2 FQNEAQ. There are a few counts of this clone. TCRdb's copy holds only in-frame clones and misses some; the assay was immunoSEQ multiplex PCR. The sample has 130,000 or so clones; almost 80% are singletons. This receptor was taken from a human donor in a cohort sampled during active COVID-19. The material sequenced was peripheral blood. This chain connects TRBV7-8 to TRBJ2-1; D perhaps matches TRBD1 (6 bases). The CDR3 coding sequence is TGTGCCAGCAGCTTCCGGGACCCCCAACAGGGTGGCAATGAGCAGTTCTTC. It translates to CASSFRDPQQGGNEQFF.